Presented here are 18 T cell receptor beta chains from one specimen sequenced in a study of blood T cell repertoires in COVID-19. Only in-frame clones appear in the TCRdb table, and some are missing; sequencing was by immunoSEQ multiplex PCR. The sample lists approximately 150,000 clones, about 87% occurring once. Sequencing was done on a sample of peripheral blood. The receptors stem from a human donor in a cohort sampled during active COVID-19.

The chain joins TRBV2 to TRBJ1-6, with D unresolved. CDR3 size: 15 residues. V lost 10 bases and J 0 bases, leaving 13 bases between the germline ends. Germline V lookup: CDR1 SNHLY, CDR2 FYNNEI. The CDR3 DNA reads TGTGCCACCAGCGGTGGGAGCTCCTATAATTCACCCCTCCACTTT. Residues: CATSGGSSYNSPLHF.

This clone has more than one count but fewer than ten. The J gene is TRBJ2-2, the V gene TRBV6-4; D call uncertain. The CDR3 is made up of 13 amino acids. CDR1 is MRHNA, CDR2 SNTAGT, per germline. Trimming pared 0 bases from V and 4 bases from J, leaving 3 bases between. The DNA for the CDR3 is TGTGCCAGCAGTGACTCTAGCACCGGGGAGCTGTTTTTT. Amino acids: CASSDSSTGELFF.

The CDR3 loop is CASSTSQGRGTEAFF. DNA for the CDR3: TGTGCCAGCAGCACCTCGCAGGGGAGGGGAACTGAAGCTTTCTTT. This chain connects TRBV9 to TRBJ1-1; D may be TRBD1 (6 bases). Trimming left V 4 bases short and J 5 bases short, with 18 bases between. The CDR3 loop spans 15 amino acids. Germline-derived CDR1 and CDR2 are SGDLS and YYNGEE.

The chain has TRBV27 and TRBJ2-2; 7 bases align to TRBD1. Germline V lookup: CDR1 MNHEY, CDR2 SMNVEV (reference sequence). V gave up 3 bases and J gave up 4 bases; unmatched junction bases: 2. The CDR3 extends over 14 amino acids. As DNA, the CDR3 is TGTGCCAGCAGTTTCCGGGACAGCACCGGGGAGCTGTTTTTT. Its translation: CASSFRDSTGELFF.

This clone was seen a handful of times. The chain recombines TRBV9 with TRBJ1-5; weak D call: TRBD1 (5 bases). Germline values: CDR1 SGDLS, CDR2 YYNGEE. Trimming removed 0 bases from V and 8 bases from J, with 18 bases in between. This CDR3 region has 16 residues. This CDR3 reads CASSVVEGATKEPQHF. DNA for the CDR3: TGTGCCAGCAGCGTAGTTGAAGGGGCCACGAAGGAGCCCCAGCATTTT.

The rearrangement uses TRBV27 and TRBJ2-7, with TRBD2 matching over 16 bases. With 4 bases clipped from V and 2 bases from J, the junction kept 2 bases outside the gene matches. The CDR3 contains 16 residues. CDR1 and CDR2 from the germline V gene are MNHEY and SMNVEV (reference sequence). The CDR3 reads CASSSGTSGGAYEQYF. CDR3 coding DNA: TGTGCCAGCAGTTCGGGGACTAGCGGGGGGGCCTACGAGCAGTACTTC.

This sequence joins TRBV13 and TRBJ2-1; the match to TRBD1 covers 11 bases. The CDR3 loop spans 17 amino acids. The germline gives CDR1 PRHDT, CDR2 FYEKMQ (reference sequence). The V and J ends lost 1 base and 9 bases, in that order; junction bases with no gene match: 11. The CDR3 DNA is TGTGCCAGCAGCTTAGCCCTCGGACAGGGGGCAAAGGGTGAGCAGTTCTTC. This translates into CASSLALGQGAKGEQFF.

The rearrangement uses TRBV6-5 and TRBJ1-2; D is possibly TRBD1 (5 bases). The CDR3 is 13 amino acids. The germline V and J ends were trimmed by 5 bases and 2 bases, with 9 bases remaining between them. CDR1 and CDR2 (germline): MNHEY, SVGAGI. DNA of the CDR3: TGTGCCAGCAGTAAGACAGTAAACTATGGCTACACCTTC. Translation: CASSKTVNYGYTF.

The rearrangement uses TRBV7-8 and TRBJ2-7; the match to TRBD1 covers 9 bases. The germline V gene has CDR1 SGHVS and CDR2 FQNEAQ. V lost 5 bases to trimming and J lost 3 bases; unmatched junction nucleotides: 5. This CDR3 region has 14 residues. CDR3 residues: CASSLGTGSYEQYF. As DNA, the CDR3 is TGTGCCAGCAGCCTGGGGACAGGGAGCTACGAGCAGTACTTC. Looking up the rest from reference TRBV7-8 and TRBJ2-7 gives the full variable domain: GAGVSQSPRYKVAKRGQDVALRCDPISGHVSLFWYQQALGQGPEFLTYFQNEAQLDKSGLPSDRFFAERPEGSVSTLKIQRTQQEDSAVYLCASSLGTGSYEQYFGPGTRLTVT.

The J gene is TRBJ2-1, the V gene TRBV29-1, with TRBD1 matching over 11 bases. Unmatched junction bases numbered 1, after V lost 6 bases and J lost 0 bases. The CDR3 length is 14 residues. Germline-derived CDR1 and CDR2 are SQVTM and ANQGSEA. This CDR3 reads CSVGQGVSYNEQFF. In DNA, the CDR3 is TGCAGCGTGGGACAGGGGGTCTCCTACAATGAGCAGTTCTTC.

The CDR3 spells CASSPTESSYNEQFF. CDR3 in DNA: TGCGCCAGCAGTCCAACAGAGAGCTCCTACAATGAGCAGTTCTTC. This chain joins TRBV10-1 and TRBJ2-1; D is undetermined. The V gene lost 5 bases and the J gene lost 0 bases, with 11 bases spanning the gap. The CDR3 runs 15 residues. Germline V gene lookup returns CDR1 WNHNN and CDR2 SYGVQD (reference sequence).

The gene calls are TRBV6-5 and TRBJ2-3; TRBD2 matches at 12 bases. The junction had 4 bases not matched to a gene; V was cut back by 4 bases and J by 5 bases. This CDR3 is built from 15 residues. The germline CDR1 and CDR2 sequences are MNHEY and SVGAGI. The CDR3: CASSSLAGGGDTQYF. For the CDR3, the DNA is TGTGCCAGCAGTTCACTAGCGGGGGGAGGAGATACGCAGTATTTT.

This clone was counted between two and nine times. This chain links TRBV7-9 with TRBJ1-1, with D possibly TRBD1 on 5 matching bases. The CDR3 sequence is 15 residues long. Germline loops: CDR1 SEHNR, CDR2 FQNEAQ (reference sequence). V lost 1 base and J 4 bases, leaving 13 bases between the germline ends. DNA of the CDR3: TGTGCCAGCAGCTTAGTGCAGGGATTGGGCACTGAAGCTTTCTTT. As protein: CASSLVQGLGTEAFF.

This clone was observed once. The chain links TRBV18 to TRBJ1-2, with 7 bases that match TRBD1. Germline V gene data show CDR1 as KGHSH and CDR2 as LQKENI. The CDR3 is 13 residues long. V trimming: 3 bases; J trimming: 2 bases; junction bases outside the gene matches: 0. The CDR3 sequence: CASSPTGNYGYTF. The CDR3 nucleotides read TGTGCCAGCTCACCGACAGGGAACTATGGCTACACCTTC. The variable domain in full, completed from reference TRBV18 and TRBJ1-2, reads NAGVMQNPRHLVRRRGQEARLRCSPMKGHSHVYWYRQLPEEGLKFMVYLQKENIIDESGMPKERFSAEFPKEGPSILRIQQVVRGDSAAYFCASSPTGNYGYTFGSGTRLTVV.

As DNA, the CDR3 is TGTGCCAGCAGCCAAGCGGACGCAAGCCGGAGGGAGCAGTACTTC. It specifies CASSQADASRREQYF. The chain joins TRBV14 to TRBJ2-7, with D perhaps matching TRBD2 (5 bases). The CDR3 totals 15 residues. CDR1 SGHDN and CDR2 FVKESK come from the germline V gene. Trimming took 1 base from V and 7 from J, leaving 17 bases between them. The full variable domain, rest sourced from reference TRBV14 and TRBJ2-7, is EAGVTQFPSHSVIEKGQTVTLRCDPISGHDNLYWYRRVMGKEIKFLLHFVKESKQDESGMPNNRFLAERTGGTYSTLKVQPAELEDSGVYFCASSQADASRREQYFGPGTRLTVT.

This rearrangement joins TRBV4-3 to TRBJ2-2; 7 nucleotides align to TRBD1. V trimming: 4 bases; J trimming: 6 bases; junction bases outside the gene matches: 2. The CDR3 is 13 amino acids. Looked up from germline, CDR1 is LGHNA and CDR2 is YSLEER. CDR3 region: CASSLQGAGELFF. The CDR3 nucleotides are TGCGCCAGCAGCCTGCAGGGGGCCGGGGAGCTGTTTTTT.

The gene calls are TRBV6-5 and TRBJ2-1; 7 nucleotides agree with TRBD2. This CDR3 is 15 amino acids long. Per germline, CDR1 MNHEY and CDR2 SVGAGI. Trimming took 2 bases from V and 7 from J; bases not matched to a gene: 8. The CDR3 DNA reads TGTGCCAGCAGTTACCCGGGTGCGGGGGTTAATGAGCAGTTCTTC. Its protein is CASSYPGAGVNEQFF.

V and J are TRBV7-9 and TRBJ1-3, with TRBD1 identical over 9 bases. Trimming cost V 4 bases and J 0 bases; bases outside gene matches: 1. This CDR3 is 15 amino acids long. Germline V lookup: CDR1 SEHNR, CDR2 FQNEAQ (reference sequence). In DNA form, the CDR3 reads TGTGCCAGCAGCTGGGACAGGGCCTCTGGAAACACCATATATTTT. Translating it yields CASSWDRASGNTIYF.